These T cell receptor beta chains were read from a single sample in a study of read filtering for tumor transcriptome and immune sequencing. MiXCR was run by TCRdb on the reads, yielding one entry per CDR3 protein. The sample includes some 46,000 distinct CDR3 sequences, roughly 20% of them seen just once. The source material was a population of CD138-negative cells sorted from bone marrow. The receptors come from a donor at least 40 years old with multiple myeloma. Both conserved end residues are part of each CDR3. D genes are given only for firm matches. Clone size is stated in some rows and not others, as once, few, many or a class when expanded.

11	TRBV7-2	many	TRBJ2-7	TRBD2	CASSLTGGQYF	TGTGCCAGCAGCTTAACGGGAGGGCAGTACTTC
14	TRBV20-1	many	TRBJ2-7	NA	CSARDRDGGYEQYF	TGCAGTGCTAGAGATAGGGACGGGGGCTACGAGCAGTACTTC
18	TRBV3-1	NA	TRBJ2-3	NA	CASSQDVWGGTSTDTQYF	TGTGCCAGCAGCCAAGATGTATGGGGCGGGACCAGCACAGATACGCAGTATTTT
15	TRBV4-3	many	TRBJ2-2	TRBD1	CASSQTGGGTGELFF	TGCGCCAGCAGCCAAACAGGGGGTGGCACCGGGGAGCTGTTTTTT
12	TRBV19	few	TRBJ1-5	NA	CASTGPGEPQHF	TGTGCCAGTACGGGTCCAGGTGAGCCCCAGCATTTT
14	TRBV7-2	many	TRBJ2-1	TRBD1	CASSQDRGQGEQFF	TGTGCCAGCAGCCAGGACAGGGGTCAGGGTGAGCAGTTCTTC
11	TRBV10-3	many	TRBJ2-3	NA	CAISDPGAQYF	TGTGCCATCAGTGATCCCGGGGCGCAGTATTTT
13	TRBV29-1	many	TRBJ2-5	TRBD2	CSVARGGQETQYF	TGCAGCGTGGCCCGGGGGGGGCAAGAGACCCAGTACTTC
14	TRBV5-1	many	TRBJ2-1	TRBD1	CASNPLGQYNEQFF	TGCGCCAGTAACCCGCTGGGACAGTACAATGAGCAGTTCTTC
13	TRBV30	many	TRBJ2-7	NA	CAWSVQGAYEQYF	TGTGCCTGGAGTGTACAGGGTGCCTACGAGCAGTACTTC
16	TRBV6-1	NA	TRBJ2-2	NA	CASSTRWGVDTGELFF	TGTGCCAGCAGTACTCGGTGGGGAGTGGACACCGGGGAGCTGTTTTTT
13	TRBV7-2	many	TRBJ2-5	NA	CASSLILGETQYF	TGTGCCAGCAGCTTAATTCTGGGGGAGACCCAGTACTTC
14	TRBV14	many	TRBJ2-1	NA	CASSQGARYNEQFF	TGTGCCAGCAGCCAAGGGGCTAGATACAATGAGCAGTTCTTC
13	TRBV7-9	few	TRBJ2-3	NA	CASSLGVPDTQYF	TGTGCCAGCAGCTTAGGAGTTCCAGATACGCAGTATTTT
10	TRBV29-1	NA	TRBJ2-1	NA	CSVMLPGQFF	TGCAGCGTCATGTTACCGGGGCAATTCTTC
15	TRBV7-9	many	TRBJ2-7	NA	CASSDDVDSSYEQYF	TGTGCCAGCAGCGACGATGTAGACAGCTCCTACGAGCAGTACTTC
15	TRBV9	few	TRBJ2-5	TRBD2	CASSVAGGQAETQYF	TGTGCCAGCAGCGTAGCGGGAGGACAAGCAGAGACCCAGTACTTC
17	TRBV6-2/TRBV6-3	many	TRBJ2-6	NA	CASNLPGRSSGANVLTF	TGTGCCAGCAACCTCCCGGGACGGAGCTCTGGGGCCAACGTCCTGACTTTC
16	TRBV6-2/TRBV6-3	NA	TRBJ2-3	NA	CASSSTRRVVTDTQYF	TGTGCCAGCAGTTCCACACGACGAGTGGTAACAGATACGCAGTATTTT
16	TRBV18	many	TRBJ2-7	NA	CASSPRSGLSSYEQYF	TGTGCCAGCTCACCACGTTCAGGGCTGAGCTCCTACGAGCAGTACTTC
16	TRBV19	once	TRBJ1-5	NA	CASSGSDGAHNQPQHF	TGTGCCAGTAGTGGATCGGACGGGGCTCACAATCAGCCCCAGCATTTT
17	TRBV3-1	once	TRBJ2-1	TRBD2	CASSHRTSGKTHNEQFF	TGTGCCAGCAGCCACCGGACTAGCGGCAAGACCCACAATGAGCAGTTCTTC
18	TRBV6-2/TRBV6-3	many	TRBJ2-5	TRBD1	CASSSILQGNRIKETQYF	TGTGCCAGCAGTTCGATTCTACAGGGGAATAGGATAAAGGAGACCCAGTACTTC
17	TRBV6-6	once	TRBJ1-2	NA	CAGRGPSGTPTNYGYTF	TGTGCCGGCAGAGGCCCTTCCGGGACACCCACTAACTATGGCTACACCTTC
22	TRBV23-1	NA	TRBJ1-5	TRBD1	CASSQSGGTGALWCYSNQPQHF	TGCGCCAGCAGTCAATCGGGGGGGACAGGGGCACTTTGGTGCTATAGCAATCAGCCCCAGCATTTT
15	TRBV7-8	few	TRBJ1-2	NA	CASTRDTQANYGYTF	TGTGCCAGCACCCGGGACACCCAGGCGAACTATGGCTACACCTTC
15	TRBV7-2	many	TRBJ1-5	NA	CASSSFTGSQQPQHF	TGTGCCAGCAGCTCATTCACAGGGTCCCAACAGCCCCAGCATTTT
12	TRBV20-1	many	TRBJ2-1	TRBD1	CSAATGVDEQFF	TGCAGTGCTGCTACAGGGGTAGATGAGCAGTTCTTC
11	TRBV28	many	TRBJ1-1	NA	CASSRDTEAFF	TGTGCCAGCAGCCGCGACACTGAAGCTTTCTTT
13	TRBV6-2/TRBV6-3	many	TRBJ2-7	NA	CASSYGPEGEQYF	TGTGCCAGCAGTTACGGCCCAGAGGGCGAGCAGTACTTC
14	TRBV6-2/TRBV6-3	NA	TRBJ1-5	NA	CASKQWRGDQAQHF	TGTGCCAGCAAACAATGGAGGGGTGATCAGGCCCAGCATTTT
18	TRBV20-1	many	TRBJ2-1	TRBD2	CSAVPGLAVSLAYNEQFF	TGCAGTGCTGTTCCGGGACTAGCGGTCTCCCTCGCCTACAATGAGCAGTTCTTC
13	TRBV7-8	many	TRBJ1-4	NA	CASSLWADEKLFF	TGTGCCAGCAGCTTATGGGCGGATGAAAAACTGTTTTTT
15	TRBV29-1	few	TRBJ2-3	NA	CSVVVAARLPDTQYF	TGCAGCGTTGTGGTCGCTGCGCGTCTCCCAGATACGCAGTATTTT
13	TRBV28	many	TRBJ1-1	NA	CASSLSQNTEAFF	TGTGCCAGCAGTTTAAGCCAGAACACTGAAGCTTTCTTT
13	TRBV29-1	many	TRBJ2-1	TRBD1	CSVGTGGHNEQFF	TGCAGCGTGGGGACAGGGGGCCACAATGAGCAGTTCTTC
13	TRBV12-3/TRBV12-4	many	TRBJ1-3	NA	CASRDGGPNTIYF	TGTGCCAGCAGGGATGGAGGGCCGAACACCATATATTTT